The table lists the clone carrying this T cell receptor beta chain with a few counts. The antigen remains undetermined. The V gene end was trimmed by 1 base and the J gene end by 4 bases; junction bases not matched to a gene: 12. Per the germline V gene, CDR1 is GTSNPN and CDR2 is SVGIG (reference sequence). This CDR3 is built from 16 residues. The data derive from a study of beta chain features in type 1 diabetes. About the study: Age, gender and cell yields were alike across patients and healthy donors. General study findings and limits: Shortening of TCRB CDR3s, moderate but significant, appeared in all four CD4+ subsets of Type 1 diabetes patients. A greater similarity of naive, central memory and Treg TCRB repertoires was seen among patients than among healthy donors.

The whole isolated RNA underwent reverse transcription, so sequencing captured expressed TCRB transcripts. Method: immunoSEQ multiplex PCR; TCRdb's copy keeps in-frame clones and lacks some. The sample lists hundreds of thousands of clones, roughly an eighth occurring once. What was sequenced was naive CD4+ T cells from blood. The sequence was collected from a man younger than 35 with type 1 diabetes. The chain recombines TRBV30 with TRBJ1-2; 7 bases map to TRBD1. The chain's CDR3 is CAWSDPPGQLSYGYTF. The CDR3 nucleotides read TGTGCCTGGAGTGACCCACCGGGACAGCTCAGCTATGGCTACACCTTC.